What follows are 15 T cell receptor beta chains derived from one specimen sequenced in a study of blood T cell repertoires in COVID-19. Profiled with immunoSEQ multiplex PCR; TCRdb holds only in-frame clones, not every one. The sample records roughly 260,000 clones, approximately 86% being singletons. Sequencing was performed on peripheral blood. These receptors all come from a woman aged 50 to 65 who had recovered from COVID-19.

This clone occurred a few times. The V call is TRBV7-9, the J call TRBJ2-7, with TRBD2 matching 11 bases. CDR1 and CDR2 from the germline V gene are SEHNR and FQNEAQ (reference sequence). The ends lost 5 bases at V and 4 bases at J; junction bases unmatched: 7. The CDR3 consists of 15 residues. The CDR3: CASSPTGTSGYEQYF. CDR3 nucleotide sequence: TGTGCCAGCAGCCCGACCGGGACTAGCGGTTACGAGCAGTACTTC.

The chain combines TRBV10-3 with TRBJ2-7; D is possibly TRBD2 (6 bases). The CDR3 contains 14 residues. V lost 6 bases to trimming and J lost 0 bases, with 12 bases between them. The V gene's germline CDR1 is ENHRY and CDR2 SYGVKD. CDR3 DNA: TGTGCCATCAGCGGGGACTTACTCTCCTACGAGCAGTACTTC. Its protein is CAISGDLLSYEQYF.

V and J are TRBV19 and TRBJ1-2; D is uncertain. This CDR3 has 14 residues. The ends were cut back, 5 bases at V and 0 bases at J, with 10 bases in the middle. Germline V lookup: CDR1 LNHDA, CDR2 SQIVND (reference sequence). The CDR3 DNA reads TGTGCCAGTAGTCCCCGGGTCTCTAACTATGGCTACACCTTC. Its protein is CASSPRVSNYGYTF. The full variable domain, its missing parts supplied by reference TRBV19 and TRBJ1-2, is DGGITQSPKYLFRKEGQNVTLSCEQNLNHDAMYWYRQDPGQGLRLIYYSQIVNDFQKGDIAEGYSVSREKKESFPLTVTSAQKNPTAFYLCASSPRVSNYGYTFGSGTRLTVV.

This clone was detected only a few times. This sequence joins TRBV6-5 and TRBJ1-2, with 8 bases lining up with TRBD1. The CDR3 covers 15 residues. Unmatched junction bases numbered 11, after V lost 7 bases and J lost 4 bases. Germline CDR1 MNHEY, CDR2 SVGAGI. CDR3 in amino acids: CASIPQGAGLYGYTF. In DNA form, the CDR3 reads TGTGCCAGCATTCCCCAGGGGGCGGGCCTCTATGGCTACACCTTC.

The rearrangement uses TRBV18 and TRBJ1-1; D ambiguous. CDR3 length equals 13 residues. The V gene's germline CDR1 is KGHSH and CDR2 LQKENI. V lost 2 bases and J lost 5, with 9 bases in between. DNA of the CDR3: TGTGCCAGCTCACCATCCCCCAATACTGAAGCTTTCTTT. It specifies CASSPSPNTEAFF.

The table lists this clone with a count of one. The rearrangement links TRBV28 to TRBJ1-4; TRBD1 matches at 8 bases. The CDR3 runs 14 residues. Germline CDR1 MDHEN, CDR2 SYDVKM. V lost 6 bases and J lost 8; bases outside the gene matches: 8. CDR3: CASSPDREGEKLFF. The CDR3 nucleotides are TGTGCCAGCAGCCCGGACAGGGAAGGGGAAAAACTGTTTTTT.

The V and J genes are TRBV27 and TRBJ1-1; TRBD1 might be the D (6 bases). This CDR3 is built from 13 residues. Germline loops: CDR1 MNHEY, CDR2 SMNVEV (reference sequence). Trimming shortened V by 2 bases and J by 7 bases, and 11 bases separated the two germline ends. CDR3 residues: CASSLTGGREAFF. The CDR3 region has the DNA TGTGCCAGCAGTTTAACGGGGGGCCGTGAAGCTTTCTTT.

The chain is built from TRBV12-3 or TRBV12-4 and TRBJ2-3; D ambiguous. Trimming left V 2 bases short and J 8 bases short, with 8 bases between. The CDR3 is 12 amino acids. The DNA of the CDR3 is TGTGCCAGCAGTTTAAGTCGGTTTACGCAGTATTTT. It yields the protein CASSLSRFTQYF.

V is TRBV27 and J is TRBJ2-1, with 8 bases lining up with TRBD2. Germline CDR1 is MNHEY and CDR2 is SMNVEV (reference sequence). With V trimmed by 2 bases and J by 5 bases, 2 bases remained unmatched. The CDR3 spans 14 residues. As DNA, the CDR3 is TGTGCCAGCAGTTTAAGGCGGGAGGACAATGAGCAGTTCTTC. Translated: CASSLRREDNEQFF.

This chain's CDR3 is CASSLRETNEKLFF. The CDR3 bases are TGTGCCAGCAGCTTAAGGGAGACTAATGAAAAACTGTTTTTT. The chain recombines TRBV7-9 with TRBJ1-4, with D unclear. This CDR3 region has 14 residues. V was clipped by 2 bases and J by 2 bases, with 6 bases between them. From germline, CDR1 is SEHNR and CDR2 FQNEAQ (reference sequence).

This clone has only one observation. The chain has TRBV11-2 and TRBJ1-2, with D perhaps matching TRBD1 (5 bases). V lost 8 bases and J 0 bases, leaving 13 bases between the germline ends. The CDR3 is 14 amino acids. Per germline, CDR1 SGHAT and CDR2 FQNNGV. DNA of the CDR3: TGTGCCAGCCGCGGGGGAATAGCTAACTATGGCTACACCTTC. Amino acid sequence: CASRGGIANYGYTF.

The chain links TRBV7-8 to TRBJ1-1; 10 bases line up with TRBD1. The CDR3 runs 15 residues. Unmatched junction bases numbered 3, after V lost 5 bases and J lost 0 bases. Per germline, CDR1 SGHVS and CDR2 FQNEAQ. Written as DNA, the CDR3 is TGTGCCAGCAGCAGGGACAGGGGAATGAACACTGAAGCTTTCTTT. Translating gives CASSRDRGMNTEAFF.

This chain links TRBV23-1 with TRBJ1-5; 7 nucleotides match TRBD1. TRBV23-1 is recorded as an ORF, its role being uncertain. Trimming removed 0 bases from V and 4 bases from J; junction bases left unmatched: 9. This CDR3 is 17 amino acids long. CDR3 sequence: CASSQSVYRGSNQPQHF. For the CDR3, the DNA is TGCGCCAGCAGTCAATCGGTTTACAGGGGCTCGAATCAGCCCCAGCATTTT.

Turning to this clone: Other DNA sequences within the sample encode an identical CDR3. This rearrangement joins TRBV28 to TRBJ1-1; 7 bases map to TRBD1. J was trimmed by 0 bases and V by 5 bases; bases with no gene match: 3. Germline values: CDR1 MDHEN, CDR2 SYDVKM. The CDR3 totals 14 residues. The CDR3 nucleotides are TGTGCCAGCAGTCTGACAGGGATGAACACTGAAGCTTTCTTT. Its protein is CASSLTGMNTEAFF.

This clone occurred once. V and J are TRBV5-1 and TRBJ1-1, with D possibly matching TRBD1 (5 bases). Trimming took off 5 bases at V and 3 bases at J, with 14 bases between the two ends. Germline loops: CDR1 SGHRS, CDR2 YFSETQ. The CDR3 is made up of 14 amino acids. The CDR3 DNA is TGCGCCAGCAGGTTGCAGGAGGGGTACACTGAAGCTTTCTTT. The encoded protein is CASRLQEGYTEAFF.